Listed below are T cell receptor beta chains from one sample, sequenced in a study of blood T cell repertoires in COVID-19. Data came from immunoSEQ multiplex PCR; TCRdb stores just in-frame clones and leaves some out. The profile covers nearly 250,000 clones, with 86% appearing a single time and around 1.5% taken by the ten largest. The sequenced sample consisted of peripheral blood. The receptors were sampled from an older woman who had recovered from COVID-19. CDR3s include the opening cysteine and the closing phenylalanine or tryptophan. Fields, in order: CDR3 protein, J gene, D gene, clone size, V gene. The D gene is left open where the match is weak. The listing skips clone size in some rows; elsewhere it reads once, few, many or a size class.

CASSRGQDNQPQHF TRBJ1-5 TRBD1 NA TRBV16
CASSLYSGGLQETQYF TRBJ2-5 TRBD2 NA TRBV27
CASSIARTGDQPQHF TRBJ1-5 TRBD1 NA TRBV19
CASRNPDRANEQFF TRBJ2-1 TRBD1 NA TRBV6-5
CASSIFGQSYTGELFF TRBJ2-2 NA NA TRBV19
CASSPQAGPYEQYF TRBJ2-7 NA NA TRBV5-1
CATGGRSGTEAFF TRBJ1-1 NA NA TRBV28
CASSHIVAGQFIQYF TRBJ2-4 NA NA TRBV28
CASSNRQASYYGYTF TRBJ1-2 NA NA TRBV14
CASSFYSGGDYEQYF TRBJ2-7 TRBD2 NA TRBV7-2
CASSRETYEQYF TRBJ2-7 NA few TRBV18
CASSPGQGMEQQFF TRBJ2-1 TRBD1 NA TRBV7-9
CASSQGRDTEAFF TRBJ1-1 NA NA TRBV4-3
CASRGQPYYGYTF TRBJ1-2 TRBD1 NA TRBV2
CASSPDRSEWGYTF TRBJ1-2 TRBD1 once TRBV18
CAIRGGGAADTQYF TRBJ2-3 TRBD2 NA TRBV10-3
CASSPAGAAYEQYF TRBJ2-7 NA NA TRBV4-1
CASSLEGGPYNEQFF TRBJ2-1 NA NA TRBV5-1
CSGGTGGDYGYTF TRBJ1-2 TRBD1 NA TRBV29-1
CASSQESGQENIQYF TRBJ2-4 NA NA TRBV3-1/TRBV3-2
CASTGTGDYGYTF TRBJ1-2 TRBD1 NA TRBV2
CASSVGVQETQYF TRBJ2-5 NA NA TRBV19
CASAFSGEQFF TRBJ2-1 NA NA TRBV12-3/TRBV12-4
CASSPEGQDNSNQPQHF TRBJ1-5 TRBD1 NA TRBV11-2
CASSFNRVNTEAFF TRBJ1-1 NA NA TRBV28
CASSPPGVGYEQYF TRBJ2-7 NA NA TRBV5-4
CASSPGGAPGYTF TRBJ1-2 NA NA TRBV5-1
CASGRQGSNQPQHF TRBJ1-5 NA NA TRBV2
CASSLGQPGANVLTF TRBJ2-6 NA NA TRBV11-2
CASRGGGGGTGELFF TRBJ2-2 NA NA TRBV6-5
CASSLATGSYTDTQYF TRBJ2-3 NA NA TRBV7-6
CASSPQGGTEAFF TRBJ1-1 TRBD1 NA TRBV7-2
CASSQEAQRGINEQYF TRBJ2-7 TRBD2 NA TRBV4-2
CASSRVFRSTDTQYF TRBJ2-3 NA NA TRBV7-8
CASSDSLSGNTIYF TRBJ1-3 NA NA TRBV6-1
CASSRSRGYGTDTQYF TRBJ2-3 NA once TRBV11-3
CASSELAGGQETQYF TRBJ2-5 NA NA TRBV2
CASGTGDPQETQYF TRBJ2-5 TRBD1 NA TRBV2
CASSVDSVPGQGYYGYTF TRBJ1-2 TRBD1 NA TRBV9
CASSPDLLNEQFF TRBJ2-1 NA NA TRBV6-5
CASSLTTGGGEKLFF TRBJ1-4 TRBD1 NA TRBV7-9
CASSFTGQRIGELFF TRBJ2-2 TRBD1 NA TRBV5-1
CASSPRGSHNNEQFF TRBJ2-1 NA NA TRBV7-6
CASSLFSNQPQHF TRBJ1-5 NA once TRBV6-5
CASSQVGSASQYF TRBJ2-7 NA NA TRBV3-1/TRBV3-2
CASNPSGGNTGELFF TRBJ2-2 TRBD2 NA TRBV18
CARKGQISNQPQHF TRBJ1-5 TRBD1 NA TRBV5-1
CASSLVTSGGEQFF TRBJ2-1 TRBD2 NA TRBV5-1
CATWDSTNEKLFF TRBJ1-4 NA NA TRBV2
CASLPQGWNTEAFF TRBJ1-1 NA NA TRBV19
CASSFEENQPQHF TRBJ1-5 NA NA TRBV28
CATSRDRYGGQGKQYF TRBJ2-3 TRBD1 few TRBV15